This entry lists 14 T cell receptor beta chains sequenced from one sample in a study of cytomegalovirus exposure and HLA in healthy donors (dated by TCRdb to the late 2010s). Libraries were constructed by the immunoSEQ multiplex PCR assay. A mixture of 60 forward primers for TCR Vbeta segments and 13 reverse primers for TCR Jbeta segments was used in the multiplex PCR. Entries here come from immuneACCESS through TCRdb and include only in-frame sequences with V and J called. Some clones fail to appear in such tables; in the studies checked, an unresolved V gene covers under half of the shortfall, and the cause of the remainder is unknown. This sample comprises approximately 180,000 clones, roughly four fifths of them detected only once. Roughly 1.5% of the sample goes to the ten largest clones. The sample consisted of PBMCs. The receptors stem from a young woman in good health and CMV-seronegative.

The rearrangement links TRBV4-1 to TRBJ1-1, with D perhaps TRBD1 (6 bases). V was trimmed by 3 bases and J by 8 bases, leaving 19 bases between them. Germline V gene data show CDR1 as MGHRA and CDR2 as YSYEKL. This CDR3 contains 15 residues. The CDR3 reads CASSHTSGVFLEAFF. For the CDR3, the DNA is TGCGCCAGCAGCCATACATCAGGGGTGTTCTTAGAAGCTTTCTTT.

The CDR3 coding sequence is TGTGCCAGCGGGGGACAGTACCTCTCCTACAATGAGCAGTTCTTC. Translated, it gives CASGGQYLSYNEQFF. The chain is built from TRBV2 and TRBJ2-1, with 7 bases identical to TRBD1. Unmatched junction bases numbered 7, after V lost 8 bases and J lost 0 bases. Germline V gene lookup returns CDR1 SNHLY and CDR2 FYNNEI. The CDR3 is made up of 15 amino acids.

The J gene is TRBJ1-1, the V gene TRBV28, with TRBD1 as a possible D gene (5 bases). With 4 bases removed from V and 3 bases from J, the gap between germline ends came to 12 bases. This CDR3 is 14 amino acids long. The germline gives CDR1 MDHEN, CDR2 SYDVKM. CDR3 nucleotide sequence: TGTGCCAGCAGTTGGGGCGTGAGCCACACTGAAGCTTTCTTT. Amino acids: CASSWGVSHTEAFF. Full variable domain (outside the CDR3, taken from reference TRBV28 and TRBJ1-1): DVKVTQSSRYLVKRTGEKVFLECVQDMDHENMFWYRQDPGLGLRLIYFSYDVKMKEKGDIPEGYSVSREKKERFSLILESASTNQTSMYLCASSWGVSHTEAFFGQGTRLTVV.

The CDR3 DNA follows: TGTGCCAGCACCACGGGACAGGGCCCGAGGCCCCAGCATTTT. Translated, it gives CASTTGQGPRPQHF. The V and J genes are TRBV28 and TRBJ1-5; 9 nucleotides agree with TRBD1. The CDR3 runs to 14 residues. V was clipped by 7 bases and J by 9 bases; unmatched bases: 10. Germline V CDR1 and CDR2: MDHEN, SYDVKM. The whole variable domain, filled in from reference TRBV28 and TRBJ1-5, reads DVKVTQSSRYLVKRTGEKVFLECVQDMDHENMFWYRQDPGLGLRLIYFSYDVKMKEKGDIPEGYSVSREKKERFSLILESASTNQTSMYLCASTTGQGPRPQHFGDGTRLSIL.

This clone showed up just a few times. This sequence joins TRBV6-5 and TRBJ1-1; D ambiguous. The CDR3 covers 13 residues. Germline CDR1 reads MNHEY; CDR2 reads SVGAGI. Trimming took off 2 bases at V and 0 bases at J, with 4 bases between the two ends. The CDR3 spells CASSYSMNTEAFF. The DNA of the CDR3 is TGTGCCAGCAGTTACAGCATGAACACTGAAGCTTTCTTT.

This clone was counted between two and nine times. This chain joins TRBV19 and TRBJ2-1; 11 bases align to TRBD2. Trimming took 3 bases from V and 1 from J; bases not matched to a gene: 5. Germline CDR1 and CDR2: LNHDA and SQIVND (reference sequence). The CDR3 consists of 17 residues. The CDR3 sequence is CASSMALAGGSYNEQFF. The CDR3 DNA reads as TGTGCCAGTAGTATGGCGCTAGCGGGAGGTTCCTACAATGAGCAGTTCTTC.

This clone was counted only a few times. The rearrangement links TRBV5-1 to TRBJ1-3; TRBD1 matches 7 bases. Germline CDR1 and CDR2: SGHRS and YFSETQ. Trimming took 3 bases from V and 0 from J; bases not matched to a gene: 12. The CDR3 is 18 residues long. CDR3 amino acids: CASSSDPGTVRSGNTIYF. DNA for the CDR3: TGCGCCAGCAGCTCTGACCCCGGGACAGTTCGCTCTGGAAACACCATATATTTT. Complete variable domain (other parts from reference TRBV5-1 and TRBJ1-3): KAGVTQTPRYLIKTRGQQVTLSCSPISGHRSVSWYQQTPGQGLQFLFEYFSETQRNKGNFPGRFSGRQFSNSRSEMNVSTLELGDSALYLCASSSDPGTVRSGNTIYFGEGSWLTVV.

The sample holds a few counts of this clone. V and J are TRBV28 and TRBJ1-5; 8 positions match TRBD1. The CDR3 runs 16 residues. The V and J ends lost 5 bases and 7 bases, in that order; junction bases with no gene match: 13. Germline values: CDR1 MDHEN, CDR2 SYDVKM. The CDR3 DNA reads TGTGCCAGCAGTCCCAGCGACCGGACAGGGTTCCAGCCCCAGCATTTT. It codes for CASSPSDRTGFQPQHF.

A few counts support this clone. V and J are TRBV7-9 and TRBJ2-1; the D gene is possibly TRBD2 (6 bases). CDR3 length: 13 residues. From germline, CDR1 is SEHNR and CDR2 FQNEAQ (reference sequence). The V and J ends lost 1 base and 7 bases respectively, with 8 bases between them. The CDR3 DNA reads TGTGCCAGCAGCTTAGTGGGGGGAAATGAGCAGTTCTTC. This sequence encodes CASSLVGGNEQFF.

V is TRBV4-1 and J is TRBJ2-5; unclear D gene. V was clipped by 3 bases and J by 5 bases, with 7 bases between them. The CDR3 length is 12 residues. CDR1 and CDR2 (germline): MGHRA, YSYEKL. Here the CDR3 DNA reads TGCGCCAGCAGCCAGGCCGGGGAGACCCAGTACTTC. Protein: CASSQAGETQYF.

The chain is built from TRBV5-1 and TRBJ2-7; no firm D call. Per germline, CDR1 SGHRS and CDR2 YFSETQ. CDR3 size: 17 residues. V shed 6 bases and J shed 0 bases, with 22 bases lying between them. The CDR3 coding sequence is TGCGCCAGCACGATTTTACCGGGTCTCGGAAGCTCCTACGAGCAGTACTTC. Residues: CASTILPGLGSSYEQYF.

The J gene is TRBJ2-3, the V gene TRBV30; 8 nucleotides agree with TRBD1. Germline V lookup: CDR1 GTSNPN, CDR2 SVGIG (reference sequence). The V segment lost 4 bases and the J segment 3 bases; nucleotides outside the gene matches: 6. This CDR3 is built from 14 residues. CDR3 loop: CAWTTGVLTDTQYF. DNA of the CDR3: TGTGCCTGGACGACAGGGGTTTTAACAGATACGCAGTATTTT.

V and J are TRBV21-1 and TRBJ2-1; TRBD2 reflects the table's D call only, with no check against the DNA. TRBV21-1 is an annotated pseudogene. The CDR3 sequence is 19 residues long. CDR3 DNA: TGTGCCAGCAGCAAAGGAGCGGGGGACAGTCGGGTTAAAGGCAATGAGCAGTTCTTC. Protein sequence: CASSKGAGDSRVKGNEQFF.

This CDR3 is CASSLRTSSYNEQFF. CDR3 bases: TGCGCCAGCAGCCTAAGGACTAGCTCCTACAATGAGCAGTTCTTC. V usage is TRBV5-1 and J usage is TRBJ2-1; 7 nucleotides align to TRBD2. Germline assignment: CDR1 SGHRS and CDR2 YFSETQ. V dropped 4 bases and J dropped 0; count of bases not matched to a gene: 4. The CDR3 loop spans 15 amino acids.